This section outlines one T cell receptor beta chain sequence together with its context. Some clones are missing from TCRdb's copy, which holds only in-frame ones; the method was immunoSEQ multiplex PCR. The sample holds approximately 730,000 clones, approximately 83% seen once. The data derive from a study of shared T cell receptors in the human thymus. Per the germline V gene, CDR1 is SGHDN and CDR2 is FVKESK. Trimming at V came to 6 bases and at J to 3 bases, leaving 10 bases not matched to a gene. CDR3 length equals 15 residues. The data also belong to a second study, concerning human thymus T cells. That paper notes: The donor group consisted of healthy Finnish infants who were having corrective surgery for congenital heart defects. The study used thymus tissue resected during corrective heart surgery. As related research reported, thymic repertoires overlapped highly among unrelated individuals.

The TCR originated in a girl less than two years old with a congenital heart defect. Sequenced sample: thymocytes. V and J are TRBV14 and TRBJ1-1; TRBD1 matches 7 bases. CDR3 sequence (DNA): TGTGCCAGCAGACCGACAGGGTGGTTGGACACTGAAGCTTTCTTT. It encodes CASRPTGWLDTEAFF.